This TCR beta chain originates from a study of blood T cell repertoires in COVID-19. Study information: T cells, B-cell-depleted T cells, or PBMCs provided the cDNA or gDNA that served as material.

Looked up from germline, CDR1 is SGHRS and CDR2 is YFSETQ. CDR3 length: 15 residues. Original analysis: Scientists estimated how many nucleated cells there were by amplifying reference gene primers. Produced via immunoSEQ multiplex PCR; TCRdb's table is partial and in-frame only. That table furnishes V, J and clone size, whereas the DNA furnished D and trimming. The sample has some 190,000 clones; 70% to 90% are singletons. Regarding this clone: Its ends do not fully match the called genes, so a read error is possible.

The rearrangement uses TRBV5-1 and TRBJ2-7; 7 positions match TRBD1. The receptor's source is a human donor with active or convalescent COVID-19. The donor label of this sample is uncertain. Sequencing was performed on peripheral blood. The CDR3: CASSPSGQTSHEQYF. In nucleotides, the CDR3 is TGCGCCAGCAGCCCGTCGGGACAGACCTCCCACGAGCAGTACTTC.